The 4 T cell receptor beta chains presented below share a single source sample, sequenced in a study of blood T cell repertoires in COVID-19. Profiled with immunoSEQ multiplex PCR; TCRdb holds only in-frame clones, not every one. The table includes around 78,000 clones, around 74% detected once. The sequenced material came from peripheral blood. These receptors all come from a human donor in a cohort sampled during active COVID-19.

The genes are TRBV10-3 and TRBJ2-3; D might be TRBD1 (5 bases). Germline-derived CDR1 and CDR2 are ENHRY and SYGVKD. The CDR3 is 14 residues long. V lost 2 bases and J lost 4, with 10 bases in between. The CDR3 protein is CAISEPRQPDTQYF. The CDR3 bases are TGTGCCATCAGTGAGCCTAGACAGCCAGATACGCAGTATTTT.

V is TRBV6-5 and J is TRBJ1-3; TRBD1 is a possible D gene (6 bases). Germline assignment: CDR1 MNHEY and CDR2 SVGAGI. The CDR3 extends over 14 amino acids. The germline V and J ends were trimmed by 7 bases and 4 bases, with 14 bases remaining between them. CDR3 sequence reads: CASTQRTEGNTIYF. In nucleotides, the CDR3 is TGTGCCAGCACCCAAAGGACAGAGGGAAACACCATATATTTT.

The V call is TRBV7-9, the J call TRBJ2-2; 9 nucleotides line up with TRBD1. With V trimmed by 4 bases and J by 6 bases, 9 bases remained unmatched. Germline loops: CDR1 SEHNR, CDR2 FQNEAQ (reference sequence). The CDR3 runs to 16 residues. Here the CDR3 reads CASSSPGQGGSGELFF. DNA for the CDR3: TGTGCCAGCAGCTCGCCGGGACAGGGTGGTTCCGGGGAGCTGTTTTTT.

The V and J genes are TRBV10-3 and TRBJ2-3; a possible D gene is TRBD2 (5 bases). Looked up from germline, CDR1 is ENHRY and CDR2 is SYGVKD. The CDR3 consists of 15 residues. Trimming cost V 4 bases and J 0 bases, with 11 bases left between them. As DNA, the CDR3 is TGTGCCATCAGTGTTGGACTGACTAGCACAGATACGCAGTATTTT. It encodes CAISVGLTSTDTQYF.